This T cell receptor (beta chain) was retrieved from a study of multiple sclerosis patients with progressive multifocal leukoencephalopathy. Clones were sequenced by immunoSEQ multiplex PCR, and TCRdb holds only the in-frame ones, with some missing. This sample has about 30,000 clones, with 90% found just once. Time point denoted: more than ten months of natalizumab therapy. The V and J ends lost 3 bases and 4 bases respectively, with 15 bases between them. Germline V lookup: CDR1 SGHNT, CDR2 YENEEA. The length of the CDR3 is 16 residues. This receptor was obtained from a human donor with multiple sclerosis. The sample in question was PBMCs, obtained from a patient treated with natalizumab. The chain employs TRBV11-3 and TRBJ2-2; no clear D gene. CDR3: CASSFLLGAVTGELFF. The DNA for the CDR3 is TGTGCCAGCAGCTTTCTCCTGGGTGCAGTCACCGGGGAGCTGTTTTTT.